This passage covers 17 T cell receptor beta chains from one sample sequenced in a study of cytomegalovirus exposure and HLA in healthy donors. PCR employed 60 Vbeta and 13 Jbeta primers. Sequencing was performed with immunoSEQ multiplex PCR; in TCRdb, only in-frame clones are kept and a portion is missing. The top ten hold approximately 2% of the sample, which has under 200,000 clones, 75% to 90% seen once. Sequenced: PBMCs. The source of these receptors is a woman under 30 in good health and CMV-seronegative.

The rearrangement uses TRBV7-2 and TRBJ1-5, with a weak D call TRBD1 (5 bases). Between the trimmed V and J ends, which lost 5 bases and 6 bases, there was a span of 17 bases. The germline V gene encodes CDR1 SGHTA and CDR2 FQGNSA. The CDR3 extends over 15 amino acids. The DNA for the CDR3 is TGTGCCAGCAGCCCAGGGAGGGAAATGGGTCAGCCCCAGCATTTT. It encodes CASSPGREMGQPQHF.

The chain has TRBV2 and TRBJ1-4; no definite D call. CDR1 is SNHLY, CDR2 FYNNEI, per germline. The CDR3 has 14 amino acids. Trimming took 6 bases from V and 0 from J, leaving 8 bases between them. The CDR3 DNA reads as TGTGCCAGCAGGGCCCAAGCAACTAATGAAAAACTGTTTTTT. Amino acid sequence: CASRAQATNEKLFF.

The rearrangement joins TRBV5-1 to TRBJ2-3; 14 bases align to TRBD2. CDR1 is SGHRS and CDR2 is YFSETQ in the germline V gene. Unmatched junction bases numbered 10, after V lost 9 bases and J lost 4 bases. This CDR3 comprises 16 residues. The chain's CDR3 is CATKLGTSGGADTQYF. The CDR3 region has the DNA TGCGCCACCAAGCTAGGGACTAGCGGGGGTGCAGATACGCAGTATTTT.

This clone was seen just once. This rearrangement joins TRBV25-1 to TRBJ2-1, with no clear D. Germline-derived CDR1 and CDR2 are MGHDK and SYGVNS. V lost 4 bases to trimming and J lost 6 bases, with 13 bases between them. The CDR3 spans 14 residues. CDR3 coding DNA: TGTGCCAGCAGTGCCCCTCCGATCAGCAATGAGCAGTTCTTC. Protein sequence: CASSAPPISNEQFF.

On this clone: The junction departs from the called germline gene at one end, perhaps through a read error. This chain links TRBV7-9 with TRBJ2-7; TRBD2 matches 8 bases. This CDR3 is 19 amino acids long. CDR1 and CDR2 (germline): SEHNR, FQNEAQ (reference sequence). The CDR3 region has the DNA TGTTCCAGCAGCCACATCCCGGTGGGGTTAGCGGGAACCGCCTACGAGCAGTACTTC. Amino acids: CSSSHIPVGLAGTAYEQYF.

This clone has only a few counts. The rearrangement links TRBV7-8 to TRBJ1-4; tentatively, D is TRBD1 (6 bases). V lost 4 bases, J lost 3 bases, and 12 bases lay in between. This CDR3 has 15 amino acids. Germline values: CDR1 SGHVS, CDR2 FQNEAQ. CDR3 bases: TGTGCCAGCAGCTCCAACAGGGCGGCTAATGAAAAACTGTTTTTT. Its translation: CASSSNRAANEKLFF.

The rearrangement joins TRBV18 to TRBJ1-1; 9 positions match TRBD1. J was trimmed by 4 bases and V by 5 bases; bases with no gene match: 11. The CDR3 spans 16 residues. Germline CDR1 is KGHSH and CDR2 is LQKENI. The CDR3: CASSSGQGLYGTEAFF. The CDR3 DNA follows: TGTGCCAGCTCATCTGGACAGGGGCTGTATGGCACTGAAGCTTTCTTT.

J is TRBJ2-3 and V is TRBV7-3, with a tentative D call TRBD1 (6 bases). CDR3 length: 16 amino acids. V was cut by 6 bases and J by 4 bases, with 20 bases left in between. Germline lookup yields CDR1 SGHTA and CDR2 FQGTGA. The CDR3: CASSKRGGAEADTQYF. As DNA, the CDR3 is TGTGCCAGCAGTAAGAGAGGGGGAGCAGAAGCAGATACGCAGTATTTT.

This clone has more than one count but fewer than ten. V is TRBV9 and J is TRBJ2-1; 8 positions agree with TRBD2. The CDR3 runs to 15 residues. The germline CDR1 and CDR2 sequences are SGDLS and YYNGEE. With 2 bases clipped from V and 6 bases from J, the junction kept 7 bases outside the gene matches. Here the CDR3 DNA reads TGTGCCAGCAGCGTGGGCGGGAGGTGCCCCAATGAGCAGTTCTTC. Its protein is CASSVGGRCPNEQFF. Variable domain in full (rest from reference TRBV9 and TRBJ2-1): DSGVTQTPKHLITATGQRVTLRCSPRSGDLSVYWYQQSLDQGLQFLIQYYNGEERAKGNILERFSAQQFPDLHSELNLSSLELGDSALYFCASSVGGRCPNEQFFGPGTRLTVL.

The rearrangement joins TRBV9 to TRBJ1-2; 11 positions match TRBD1. This CDR3 has 15 residues. Germline lookup yields CDR1 SGDLS and CDR2 YYNGEE. Losses at the gene ends were 0 bases for V and 7 bases for J; bases not matched to a gene: 5. The CDR3 is CASSVAPGTGGGYTF. CDR3 coding DNA: TGTGCCAGCAGCGTAGCTCCTGGGACAGGGGGTGGCTACACCTTC.

V and J are TRBV6-1 and TRBJ2-7; D not certain. V shed 5 bases and J shed 4 bases, with 9 bases lying between them. The CDR3 consists of 12 residues. Germline CDR1 reads MNHNS; CDR2 reads SASEGT. The CDR3 DNA follows: TGTGCCAGCAGTACTTGGAGTTACGAGCAGTACTTC. As protein: CASSTWSYEQYF.

The sample holds a few counts of this clone. This CDR3 reads CASSQDHGQGRNGYTF. CDR3 bases: TGCGCCAGCAGCCAAGATCATGGACAGGGAAGGAATGGCTACACCTTC. The rearrangement uses TRBV4-1 and TRBJ1-2; TRBD1 matches at 8 bases. Unmatched junction bases numbered 9, after V lost 0 bases and J lost 6 bases. The CDR3 is 16 residues long. Germline CDR1 MGHRA, CDR2 YSYEKL.

A single count supports this clone. The chain couples TRBV6-6 to TRBJ1-2, with 8 bases lining up with TRBD1. CDR1 is MNHNY and CDR2 is SVGAGI in the germline V gene (reference sequence). V lost 2 bases and J lost 6; bases outside the gene matches: 2. This CDR3 has 13 amino acids. DNA for the CDR3: TGTGCCAGCAGTTACCAGGGACAGGATGGCTACACCTTC. Translation: CASSYQGQDGYTF.

The rearrangement joins TRBV5-1 to TRBJ2-3, with 9 bases fitting TRBD1. Germline trimming cut 4 bases from V and 6 bases from J; bases unmatched to any gene: 9. The CDR3 extends over 15 amino acids. Germline CDR1 and CDR2: SGHRS and YFSETQ. The CDR3 is CASSPGTGYWDTQYF. As DNA, the CDR3 is TGCGCCAGCAGCCCCGGGACAGGGTATTGGGATACGCAGTATTTT. The variable domain in full, completed from reference TRBV5-1 and TRBJ2-3, reads KAGVTQTPRYLIKTRGQQVTLSCSPISGHRSVSWYQQTPGQGLQFLFEYFSETQRNKGNFPGRFSGRQFSNSRSEMNVSTLELGDSALYLCASSPGTGYWDTQYFGPGTRLTVL.

This clone is medium-sized in the sample. The chain couples TRBV6-1 to TRBJ2-2; 9 bases are shared with TRBD2. The trim removed 2 bases at V and 4 bases at J, leaving 2 bases unmatched. This CDR3 region has 15 residues. Germline CDR1 and CDR2: MNHNS and SASEGT. The CDR3 loop reads CASSELAGSTGELFF. CDR3 coding DNA: TGTGCCAGCAGTGAACTAGCGGGGAGCACCGGGGAGCTGTTTTTT.

The V call is TRBV30, the J call TRBJ2-7, with 9 positions matching TRBD1. The germline V gene encodes CDR1 GTSNPN and CDR2 SVGIG (reference sequence). Trimming removed 2 bases from V and 2 bases from J; junction bases left unmatched: 7. The CDR3 is 15 amino acids. CDR3 residues: CAWSPRDRAAYEQYF. The CDR3 DNA sequence: TGTGCCTGGAGTCCCCGGGACAGGGCCGCCTACGAGCAGTACTTC.

The rearrangement uses TRBV5-6 and TRBJ1-1; possibly TRBD1 for D (6 bases). Germline lookup yields CDR1 SGHDT and CDR2 YYEEEE. This CDR3 has 18 amino acids. With 0 bases removed from V and 0 bases from J, the gap between germline ends came to 18 bases. For the CDR3, the DNA is TGTGCCAGCAGCTTGGCCCGTGGACAGCGAAGCCTGAACACTGAAGCTTTCTTT. Its translation: CASSLARGQRSLNTEAFF.